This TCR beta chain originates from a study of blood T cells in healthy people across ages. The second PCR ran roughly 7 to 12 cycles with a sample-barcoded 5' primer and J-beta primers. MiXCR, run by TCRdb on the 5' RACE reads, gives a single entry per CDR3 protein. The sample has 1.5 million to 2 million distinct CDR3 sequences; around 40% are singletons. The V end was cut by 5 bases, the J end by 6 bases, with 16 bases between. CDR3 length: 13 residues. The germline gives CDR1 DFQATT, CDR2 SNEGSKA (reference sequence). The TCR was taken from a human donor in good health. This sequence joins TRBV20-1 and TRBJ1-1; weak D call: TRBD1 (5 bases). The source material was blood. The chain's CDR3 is CSASKSRGAEAFF. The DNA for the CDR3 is TGCAGTGCTTCTAAAAGTCGGGGCGCTGAAGCTTTCTTT.